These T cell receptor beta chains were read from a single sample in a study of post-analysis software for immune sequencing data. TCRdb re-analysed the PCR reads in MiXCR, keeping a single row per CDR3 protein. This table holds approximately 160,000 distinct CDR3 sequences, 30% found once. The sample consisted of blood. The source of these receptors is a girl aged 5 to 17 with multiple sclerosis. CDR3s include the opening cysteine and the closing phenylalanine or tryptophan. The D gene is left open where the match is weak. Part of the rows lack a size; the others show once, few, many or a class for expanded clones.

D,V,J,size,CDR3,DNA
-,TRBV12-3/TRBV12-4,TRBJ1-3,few,CASSWTGNTIYF,TGTGCCAGCAGTTGGACCGGAAACACCATATATTTT
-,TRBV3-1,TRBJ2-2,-,CASSQVFRSSGELFF,TGTGCCAGCAGCCAAGTGTTCCGTAGTTCGGGGGAGCTGTTTTTT
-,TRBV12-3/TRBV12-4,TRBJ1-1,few,CASSYQGSNTEAFF,TGTGCCAGCAGTTACCAGGGTTCGAACACTGAAGCTTTCTTT
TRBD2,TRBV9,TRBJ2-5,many,CASSTRLAGEGETQYF,TGTGCCAGCAGCACCCGACTAGCGGGAGAGGGAGAGACCCAGTACTTC
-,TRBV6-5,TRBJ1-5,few,CASSYLGADQPQHF,TGTGCCAGCAGTTACTTGGGGGCCGATCAGCCCCAGCATTTT
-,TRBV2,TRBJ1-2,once,CASSDSGGYYGYTF,TGTGCCAGCAGTGACTCGGGCGGATACTATGGCTACACCTTC
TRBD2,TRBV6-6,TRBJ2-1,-,CASRAGGLDEQFF,TGTGCCAGCAGAGCGGGAGGATTAGATGAGCAGTTCTTC
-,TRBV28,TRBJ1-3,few,CASSFEALRPIYF,TGTGCCAGCAGTTTTGAGGCGCTAAGGCCCATATATTTT
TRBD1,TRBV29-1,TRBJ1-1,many,CSVDGGQGSWSNEAFF,TGCAGCGTTGATGGGGGACAGGGGTCCTGGAGCAACGAAGCTTTCTTT
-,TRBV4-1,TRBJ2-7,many,CASSQEGPGAEEQYF,TGCGCCAGCAGCCAAGAAGGACCTGGGGCAGAAGAGCAGTACTTC
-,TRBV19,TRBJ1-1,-,CASSIARGALWNTEAFF,TGTGCCAGTAGTATTGCGAGGGGGGCACTTTGGAACACTGAAGCTTTCTTT
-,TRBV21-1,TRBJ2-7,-,CASSKELAGIYEQYF,TGTGCCAGCAGCAAGGAGCTAGCGGGAATCTACGAGCAGTACTTC
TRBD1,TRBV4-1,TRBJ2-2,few,CASSQRDRGTGELFF,TGCGCCAGCAGCCAACGGGACAGGGGGACCGGGGAGCTGTTTTTT
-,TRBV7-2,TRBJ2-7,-,CASSWNRMYEQYF,TGTGCCAGCAGCTGGAACAGAATGTACGAGCAGTACTTC
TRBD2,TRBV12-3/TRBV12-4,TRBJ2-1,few,CASSLAGLAGELDEQFF,TGTGCCAGCAGTTTAGCCGGACTAGCGGGAGAATTAGATGAGCAGTTCTTC
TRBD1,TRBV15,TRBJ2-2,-,CATSILQGARTGELFF,TGTGCCACCAGCATATTACAGGGGGCGAGGACCGGGGAGCTGTTTTTT
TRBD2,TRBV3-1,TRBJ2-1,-,CASSQGLAGGNEQFF,TGTGCCAGCAGCCAAGGACTAGCGGGAGGGAATGAGCAGTTCTTC
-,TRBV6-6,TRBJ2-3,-,CASSSHKAATDTQYF,TGTGCCAGCAGTTCACATAAGGCAGCCACAGATACGCAGTATTTT
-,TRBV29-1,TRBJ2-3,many,CSAAGGTTDTQYF,TGCAGCGCCGCGGGCGGAACCACAGATACGCAGTATTTT
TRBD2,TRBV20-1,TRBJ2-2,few,CSARPGRDTGELFF,TGCAGTGCTAGACCCGGGAGGGACACCGGGGAGCTGTTTTTT
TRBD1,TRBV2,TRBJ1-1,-,CASGGTVIFEAFF,TGTGCCAGCGGAGGGACAGTGATCTTTGAAGCTTTCTTT
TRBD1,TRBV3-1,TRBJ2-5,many,CASSQDPTGVQETQYF,TGTGCCAGCAGCCAAGATCCCACAGGGGTGCAAGAGACCCAGTACTTC
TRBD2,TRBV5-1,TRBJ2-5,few,CASSSGGRALETQYF,TGCGCCAGCAGCTCGGGCGGGAGGGCCTTAGAGACCCAGTACTTC
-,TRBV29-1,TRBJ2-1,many,CSVRAGSGEQFF,TGCAGCGTTCGGGCGGGGTCGGGTGAGCAGTTCTTC
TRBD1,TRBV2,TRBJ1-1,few,CASSTSGQGAVEAFF,TGTGCCAGCAGTACCTCAGGTCAGGGGGCGGTTGAAGCTTTCTTT
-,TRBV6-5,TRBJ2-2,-,CASSYWVSTGELFF,TGTGCCAGCAGTTACTGGGTTTCCACCGGGGAGCTGTTTTTT
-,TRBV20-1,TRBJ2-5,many,CSARVPKETQYF,TGCAGTGCTAGAGTCCCCAAAGAGACCCAGTACTTC
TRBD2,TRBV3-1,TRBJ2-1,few,CASSQEFGLAGGYEQFF,TGTGCCAGCAGCCAAGAGTTCGGGCTAGCGGGAGGGTATGAGCAGTTCTTC
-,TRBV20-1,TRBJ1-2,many,CSGDGYTF,TGCAGTGGGGACGGCTACACCTTC
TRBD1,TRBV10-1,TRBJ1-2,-,CASIQTGAGTDYTF,TGCGCCAGCATTCAGACAGGGGCAGGTACTGACTACACCTTC
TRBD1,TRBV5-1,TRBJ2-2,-,CASSTGQVTTGELFF,TGCGCCAGCAGCACGGGACAGGTTACCACCGGGGAGCTGTTTTTT
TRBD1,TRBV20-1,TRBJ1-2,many,CSARDSTGTGDYGYTF,TGCAGTGCTAGAGACTCTACCGGGACAGGGGACTATGGCTACACCTTC
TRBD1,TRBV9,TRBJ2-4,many,CASSAPGQKNIQYF,TGTGCCAGCAGCGCTCCGGGACAGAAAAACATTCAGTACTTC
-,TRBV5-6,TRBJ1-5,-,CASSLTGSSNQPQHF,TGTGCCAGCAGCTTAACAGGAAGTAGCAATCAGCCCCAGCATTTT
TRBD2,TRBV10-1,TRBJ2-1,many,CASSEGTSDYNEQFF,TGCGCCAGCAGTGAGGGGACTAGCGACTACAATGAGCAGTTCTTC
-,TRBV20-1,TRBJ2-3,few,CSATTGYYTDTRYF,TGCAGTGCCACTACAGGGTATTACACAGATACGCGGTATTTT
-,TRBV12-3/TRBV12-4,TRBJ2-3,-,CASSQDRAGSDAQYF,TGTGCCAGCAGCCAGGACAGAGCGGGATCGGATGCGCAGTATTTT
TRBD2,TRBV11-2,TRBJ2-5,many,CASTPGLAGVGQETQYF,TGTGCCAGCACCCCAGGACTAGCGGGAGTAGGTCAAGAGACCCAGTACTTC
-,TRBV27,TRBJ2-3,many,CASSLVSTDTQYF,TGTGCCAGCAGTTTAGTGAGCACAGATACGCAGTATTTT
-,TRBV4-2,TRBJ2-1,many,CASSQAQGFVGEQFF,TGTGCCAGCAGCCAAGCCCAGGGGTTTGTAGGTGAGCAGTTCTTC
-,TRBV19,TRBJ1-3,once,CASSIWAASSGNTIYF,TGTGCCAGTAGTATCTGGGCAGCTTCGTCTGGAAACACCATATATTTT
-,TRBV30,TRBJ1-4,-,CACRPEVGILEKLFF,TGTGCCTGCCGACCGGAGGTGGGGATTTTGGAAAAACTGTTTTTT
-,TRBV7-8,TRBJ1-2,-,CASSRSQGTGYTF,TGTGCCAGCAGCCGCTCGCAGGGGACTGGCTACACCTTC
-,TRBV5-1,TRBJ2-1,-,CASSRALGHPYNEQFF,TGCGCCAGCAGCCGGGCCTTGGGGCATCCCTACAATGAGCAGTTCTTC
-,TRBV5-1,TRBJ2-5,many,CASSLAVKGGPETQYF,TGCGCCAGCAGCTTGGCCGTAAAGGGGGGGCCAGAGACCCAGTACTTC
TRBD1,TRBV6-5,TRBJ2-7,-,CASRSVSTGGSYEQYF,TGTGCCAGCAGATCCGTTTCGACAGGGGGCTCCTACGAGCAGTACTTC
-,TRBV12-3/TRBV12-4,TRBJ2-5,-,CACTIRTQETQYF,TGTGCCTGTACCATCCGAACCCAAGAGACCCAGTACTTC
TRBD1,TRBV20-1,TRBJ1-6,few,CSADRYPGQGNRPGRAPLHF,TGCAGTGCTGATCGCTACCCGGGACAGGGTAACCGGCCGGGGCGGGCACCCCTCCACTTT
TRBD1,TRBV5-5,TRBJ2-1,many,CASSGQYRGRTYNEQFF,TGTGCCAGCAGCGGGCAGTACAGGGGGCGAACCTACAATGAGCAGTTCTTC
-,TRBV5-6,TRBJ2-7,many,CASAIGRLRNEQYF,TGTGCCAGCGCGATCGGACGGCTCAGGAACGAGCAGTACTTC
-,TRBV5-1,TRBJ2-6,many,CASSLGGSGANVLTF,TGTGCCAGCAGCCTGGGGGGCTCTGGGGCCAACGTCCTGACTTTC
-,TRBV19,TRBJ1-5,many,CASNPVLRNQPQHF,TGTGCCAGTAACCCGGTCCTTCGGAATCAGCCCCAGCATTTT
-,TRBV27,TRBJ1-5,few,CASSARQWGENQPQHF,TGTGCCAGCAGTGCTCGACAATGGGGCGAGAATCAGCCCCAGCATTTT
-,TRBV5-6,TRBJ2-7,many,CASSLGVYEQYF,TGTGCCAGCAGCTTGGGAGTCTACGAGCAGTACTTC
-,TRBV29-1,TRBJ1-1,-,CSVRRGPDTEAFF,TGCAGCGTGCGACGGGGGCCGGACACTGAAGCTTTCTTT
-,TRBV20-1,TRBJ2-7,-,CSAGQGYEQYF,TGCAGTGCTGGCCAGGGGTACGAGCAGTACTTC
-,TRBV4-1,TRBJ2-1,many,CASSPGGLRGKGNEQFF,TGCGCCAGCAGCCCCGGGGGACTCCGCGGGAAAGGCAATGAGCAGTTCTTC
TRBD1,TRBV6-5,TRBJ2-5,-,CASSYGTGSGETQYF,TGTGCCAGCAGTTACGGGACAGGGTCGGGAGAGACCCAGTACTTC